This T cell receptor (beta chain) was recovered during a study of cytomegalovirus exposure and HLA in healthy donors. Study-wide context: Of the donors genotyped, a few hundred in all, about 76% fell in the Caucasian-associated ancestry cluster. Findings and limits, study-wide: As was reported, the HLA-A and HLA-B alleles of most subjects were accurately predicted from TCR beta sequences.

Per the germline V gene, CDR1 is KGHSH and CDR2 is LQKENI. The CDR3 covers 18 residues. V lost 2 bases and J 1 base, leaving 20 bases between the germline ends. As regards this clone: Its specificity is not known.

The primer mix had 60 Vbeta and 13 Jbeta primers. In the original analysis: In a later analysis, the count reached about 75 million unique TCR beta chains, with 9 million to 11 million shared. Produced via immunoSEQ multiplex PCR; TCRdb's table is partial and in-frame only. V, J and clone size were drawn from that table, and D and trimming were deduced from the DNA. The sample contains fewer than 250,000 clones, around 79% of which appear only once. Material for sequencing was PBMCs. The chain is built from TRBV18 and TRBJ1-2; no clear D. This TCR derives from a woman between 50 and 59 years old in good health and CMV-seronegative. CDR3 DNA sequence: TGTGCCAGCTCACCAACCCAGCCGGAGGGATACTTTAACTATGGCTACACCTTC. Protein sequence: CASSPTQPEGYFNYGYTF.